The table lists the clone carrying this TCR beta chain with many counts. Its cognate antigen is unknown. CDR3 size: 17 residues. The V and J ends lost 4 bases and 4 bases, in that order; junction bases with no gene match: 10. The germline V gene encodes CDR1 LGHDT and CDR2 YNNKEL (reference sequence). This entry is derived from a study of spatial heterogeneity in lung cancer. Study conclusions and caveats: The number of expanded tumor alpha and beta chains correlated with mutation number.

Via MiXCR, TCRdb re-called the 5' RACE reads, giving one row per CDR3 protein. The table lists 12,000 or so distinct CDR3 sequences, about 14% of them singletons, with roughly 15% in the top ten. The time point was: sample taken at primary tumor resection. Whole RNA obtained from tumor, nontumor lung or frozen PBMC underwent sequencing without sorting. This TCR was recovered from a male donor with early-stage non-small cell lung cancer. The V and J genes are TRBV3-1 and TRBJ2-1; 10 bases map to TRBD2. The sequenced sample was lung tumor tissue, obtained at surgery. The CDR3 region is CASSPPRSSGGYNEQFF. Written as DNA, the CDR3 is TGTGCCAGCAGCCCCCCCCGTTCTAGCGGGGGATACAATGAGCAGTTCTTC.